Listed below are T cell receptor beta chains from one sample, sequenced in a study of Ad26.COV2.S vaccination and SARS-CoV-2 variants. Profiling relied on immunoSEQ multiplex PCR, and the TCRdb table lists in-frame clones only, not all of them. The sample has fewer than 400,000 clones, approximately 80% seen once. Source: peripheral blood, taken in a trial of Ad26.COV2.S vaccine versus placebo. All receptors come from a person between 18 and 65 years old who received the Ad26.COV2.S COVID-19 vaccine or a placebo. The CDR3 runs from the conserved cysteine through the conserved F or W. The order of the fields is V gene, clone size, D gene, J gene, CDR3 DNA, CDR3 protein. The D gene is left open where the match is weak. Rows may omit the clone size; those that give it use once, few, many or a size class.

>TRBV3-1/TRBV3-2|NA|NA|TRBJ2-5
TGTGCCAGCAGCCATCAATCGTACCAAGAGACCCAGTACTTC
CASSHQSYQETQYF
>TRBV4-1|NA|NA|TRBJ2-7
TGCGCCAGCAGCCAGGGGGAGTTGTTTTCCTCTCACGAGCAGTACTTC
CASSQGELFSSHEQYF
>TRBV4-1|NA|NA|TRBJ1-1
TGCGCCAGCAGCCAGGAAGAGACTCTCCCCTTGCCAGCTTTCTTT
CASSQEETLPLPAFF
>TRBV28|NA|NA|TRBJ2-2
TGTGCCAGCAAACTAGCCCTGACTTCCCCTGGGGAGCTGTTTTTT
CASKLALTSPGELFF
>TRBV7-9|once|NA|TRBJ2-3
TGTGCCAGCAGCTTGCTCCCTAGCACAGATACGCAGTATTTT
CASSLLPSTDTQYF
>TRBV28|NA|NA|TRBJ2-5
TGTGCCAGCAGAAGGCGTATACAAGAGACCCAGTACTTC
CASRRRIQETQYF
>TRBV5-1|NA|NA|TRBJ1-1
TGCGCCAGCAGCTTGGGCGTCGCCATGAACACTGAAGCTTTCTTT
CASSLGVAMNTEAFF
>TRBV5-6|many|NA|TRBJ2-7
TGTGCCAGCAGACTCGGCCCCCAAACGTCGGGGGAGCAGTACTTC
CASRLGPQTSGEQYF
>TRBV27|NA|NA|TRBJ2-3
TGTGCCAGCACCCCCGGGGGAGGAGATACGCAGTATTTT
CASTPGGGDTQYF
>TRBV5-6|NA|TRBD1|TRBJ2-5
TGTGCCAGCAGCCTCACAGGGGCCCAAGAGACCCAGTACTTC
CASSLTGAQETQYF
>TRBV11-2|once|NA|TRBJ2-7
TGTGCCAGCACCCTAGCCCAGGCCGGCTCCTACGAGCAGTACTTC
CASTLAQAGSYEQYF
>TRBV2|NA|NA|TRBJ2-3
TGTGCCAATGGGGCTTCAGATACGCAGTATTTT
CANGASDTQYF
>TRBV5-6|NA|NA|TRBJ1-5
TGTGCCAGCAGCTTGGAAAGGAATCAGCCCCAGCATTTT
CASSLERNQPQHF
>TRBV6-5|NA|NA|TRBJ2-2
TGTGCCAGCAGTCCGCGGGCGTGGAACACCGGGGAGCTGTTTTTT
CASSPRAWNTGELFF
>TRBV4-1|NA|TRBD1|TRBJ2-7
TGCGCCAGCAGCCAAGACCGGACAGGCTCGGGCGAGCAGTACTTC
CASSQDRTGSGEQYF
>TRBV7-9|NA|NA|TRBJ1-3
TGTGCCAGCAGCTTAGTAGGGGGGTCTGGAAACACCATATATTTT
CASSLVGGSGNTIYF
>TRBV7-2|NA|NA|TRBJ1-3
TGTGCCAGCAGCTCACGGACCCAGGGAAACACCATATATTTT
CASSSRTQGNTIYF
>TRBV27|once|TRBD1|TRBJ2-2
TGTGCCAGCAGACAAACAGGGGGCATAAGAACCGGGGAGCTGTTTTTT
CASRQTGGIRTGELFF
>TRBV5-4|NA|NA|TRBJ1-6
TGTGCCAGCAGCTTGGGTGGCAGCCAAAATAATTCACCCCTCCACTTT
CASSLGGSQNNSPLHF
>TRBV9|NA|NA|TRBJ2-3
TGTGCCAGCAGCAAAAGACCCAACACAGATACGCAGTATTTT
CASSKRPNTDTQYF
>TRBV11-3|NA|NA|TRBJ1-1
TGTGCCAGCAGCCGCATGGCGGCGACGAACACTGAAGCTTTCTTT
CASSRMAATNTEAFF
>TRBV6-5|NA|TRBD1|TRBJ1-1
TGTGCCAGTGGCGACAGGGGAAGGACTGAAGCTTTCTTT
CASGDRGRTEAFF
>TRBV9|NA|NA|TRBJ1-1
TGTGCCAGCAGCGTACTGCATAACACTGAAGCTTTCTTT
CASSVLHNTEAFF
>TRBV3-1/TRBV3-2|NA|NA|TRBJ2-7
TGTGCCAGCAGCCCCGGGTACAGGGCCCACGAGCAGTACTTC
CASSPGYRAHEQYF
>TRBV2|NA|NA|TRBJ2-5
TGTGCCGCACAGGGTGTTGGCCAAGAGACCCAGTACTTC
CAAQGVGQETQYF
>TRBV28|NA|TRBD1|TRBJ1-2
TGTGCCAGCAGTCGGGACAGTGCCTATGGCTACACCTTC
CASSRDSAYGYTF
>TRBV5-1|NA|NA|TRBJ1-5
TGCGCCAGCAGCTTGGGAGGGTCCGGGGAGCCCCAGCATTTT
CASSLGGSGEPQHF
>TRBV5-1|NA|TRBD2|TRBJ2-1
TGCGCCAGCAGCTACTCTAGCGGGGGGCCTCTCTACAATGAGCAGTTCTTC
CASSYSSGGPLYNEQFF
>TRBV28|once|NA|TRBJ1-4
TGTGCCAGCAGTACCTCCGGGGCTACTAATGAAAAACTGTTTTTT
CASSTSGATNEKLFF
>TRBV27|NA|TRBD1|TRBJ1-3
TGTGCCAGCAGTCCCAGGACAGGTCCGCCAAACACCATATATTTT
CASSPRTGPPNTIYF
>TRBV19|NA|NA|TRBJ2-7
TGTGCCAGTAGTCCCGAAGTCTTAGCGGCAGCCTACGAGCAGTACTTC
CASSPEVLAAAYEQYF
>TRBV4-1|few|NA|TRBJ1-6
TGCGCCAGCAGCGCGCAGGGACCGCCGTTGTTTAATTCACCCCTCCACTTT
CASSAQGPPLFNSPLHF
>TRBV5-1|NA|NA|TRBJ2-5
TGCGCCAGCTCACAGGAGGGTCCCTACCAAGAGACCCAGTACTTC
CASSQEGPYQETQYF
>TRBV3-1/TRBV3-2|NA|TRBD1|TRBJ2-7
TGTGCCAGCAGCGACCGGGACAGGGGATACGAGCAGTACTTC
CASSDRDRGYEQYF
>TRBV5-1|few|NA|TRBJ1-5
TGCGCCAGCAGCTTGGCTCCGAGCAATCAGCCCCAGCATTTT
CASSLAPSNQPQHF
>TRBV9|NA|NA|TRBJ1-1
TGTGCCAGCAGCGTAGACCCTTCTGGGAACACTGAAGCTTTCTTT
CASSVDPSGNTEAFF
>TRBV6-6|few|NA|TRBJ2-3
TGTGCCAGCAGCCCCCCGGGTGGGGGGGCCCGGGATACGCAGTATTTT
CASSPPGGGARDTQYF
>TRBV19|NA|TRBD1|TRBJ2-2
TGTGCCAGTAGTGCGCCACCGGGACAGGGAAACACCGGGGAGCTGTTTTTT
CASSAPPGQGNTGELFF
>TRBV27|NA|NA|TRBJ2-2
TGTGCCAGCAGTCTCCTCAGTCCCAGAACCGGGGAGCTGTTTTTT
CASSLLSPRTGELFF
>TRBV5-1|NA|NA|TRBJ1-6
TGCGCCAGCAGCTTGGTGGGGGTAAGGGAATCACCCCTCCACTTT
CASSLVGVRESPLHF
>TRBV15|NA|NA|TRBJ1-5
TGTGCCACCAGCGATGGGGTGTTTGGGGGAAGCGGTCAGCCCCAGCATTTT
CATSDGVFGGSGQPQHF
>TRBV6-1|NA|TRBD1|TRBJ2-2
TGTGCCAGCGGTGACAGGGGGGCGAACACCGGGGAGCTGTTTTTT
CASGDRGANTGELFF
>TRBV14|NA|TRBD2|TRBJ2-7
TGTGCCAGCAGCCCGACTTGGACTAGCCACGAGCAGTACTTC
CASSPTWTSHEQYF
>TRBV19|NA|TRBD1|TRBJ1-4
TGTGCCAGTAGGCGGACAGGGGGCGTCGGTAATGAAAAACTGTTTTTT
CASRRTGGVGNEKLFF
>TRBV6-6|few|TRBD2|TRBJ2-1
TGTGCCAGCAGTAGCGGGGGGGTAGGTGAGCAGTTCTTC
CASSSGGVGEQFF
>TRBV4-1|NA|NA|TRBJ2-1
TGCGCCAGCAGCCCCCGGGGCGTTGGAGGGGTGAGCTCCTACAATGAGCAGTTCTTC
CASSPRGVGGVSSYNEQFF
>TRBV27|NA|TRBD2|TRBJ2-1
TGTGCCAGCAGTTATACTAGCGGTGGGAATGAGCAGTTCTTC
CASSYTSGGNEQFF
>TRBV29-1|NA|NA|TRBJ2-7
TGCAGCGTTGGGTCCGACGAGCAGTACTTC
CSVGSDEQYF
>TRBV28|NA|NA|TRBJ2-3
TGTGCCAGCAGTTTCAGTCGGAGGGGGCAGTATTTT
CASSFSRRGQYF
>TRBV5-1|NA|NA|TRBJ2-2
TGCGCCAGCAGCTTCCCTAGCGCCGGGGAGCTGTTTTTT
CASSFPSAGELFF
>TRBV7-2|once|NA|TRBJ1-5
TGTGCCAGCAGCGTGCTCAGGGGAAAGCCCCAGCATTTT
CASSVLRGKPQHF
>TRBV11-3|few|NA|TRBJ1-6
TGTGCCAGCAGCACCAGCCAAAATTCACCCCTCCACTTT
CASSTSQNSPLHF
>TRBV7-9|NA|TRBD1|TRBJ1-1
TGTGCCAGCAGCTTACATGGGACAGGGAACACTGAAGCTTTCTTT
CASSLHGTGNTEAFF
>TRBV4-1|NA|NA|TRBJ1-3
TGCGCCAGCAGCCAAGACAGAAGCTCTGGAAACACCATATATTTT
CASSQDRSSGNTIYF
>TRBV6-5|once|NA|TRBJ1-3
TGTGCCAGCTTCTCCGCTGGAAACACCATATATTTT
CASFSAGNTIYF